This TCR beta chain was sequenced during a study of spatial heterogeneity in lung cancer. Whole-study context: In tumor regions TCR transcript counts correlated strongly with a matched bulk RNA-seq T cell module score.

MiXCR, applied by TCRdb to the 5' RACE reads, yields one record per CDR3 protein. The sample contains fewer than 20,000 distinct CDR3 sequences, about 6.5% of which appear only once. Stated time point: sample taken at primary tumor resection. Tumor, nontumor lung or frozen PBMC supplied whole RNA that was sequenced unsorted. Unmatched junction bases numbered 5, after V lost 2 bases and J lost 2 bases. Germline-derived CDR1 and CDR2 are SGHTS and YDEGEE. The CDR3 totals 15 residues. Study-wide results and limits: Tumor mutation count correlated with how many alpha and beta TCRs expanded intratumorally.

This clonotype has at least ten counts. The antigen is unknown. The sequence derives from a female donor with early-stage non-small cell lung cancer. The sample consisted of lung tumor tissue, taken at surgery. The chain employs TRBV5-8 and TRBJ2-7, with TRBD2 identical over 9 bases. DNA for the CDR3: TGTGCCAGCAGCTTACCTAGCGGGGACACCTACGAGCAGTACTTC. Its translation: CASSLPSGDTYEQYF.